This passage covers 5 T cell receptor beta chains from one sample sequenced in a study of T cells in Graves' hyperthyroidism and ophthalmopathy (dated by TCRdb to between 2018 and 2020). Libraries were prepared through multiplex PCR. Sequencer: Illumina HiSeq 2000. The TCR beta CDR3 regions were amplified from the RNA transcripts. The first round of RT-PCR for the TCR CDR3 was performed with the HTBI primer set and the Qiagen OneStep RT-PCR kit. The raw public reads went through TCRdb reprocessing: fastp at Q25, MiXCR clone calling, in-frame beta chains kept. Identical CDR3 proteins give one entry, which carries the most common genes and DNA. Present in this sample are about 700,000 distinct CDR3 sequences, about 45% of which were seen just once. The top ten clones comprise approximately 7.2% of the sample. Sequenced sample: peripheral blood or thyroid tissue (not recorded which). Receptor source: an adult man with Graves' disease, either hyperthyroidism or ophthalmopathy (not recorded which).

The J gene is TRBJ1-5, the V gene TRBV12-3 or TRBV12-4, with D possibly being TRBD1 (6 bases). The CDR3 totals 15 residues. The V and J ends lost 6 bases and 0 bases respectively, with 12 bases between them. The CDR3 DNA sequence: TGTGCCAGCAGACTCTACAGGGATAGCAATCAGCCCCAGCATTTT. Residues: CASRLYRDSNQPQHF.

The chain recombines TRBV10-3 with TRBJ2-7; 10 nucleotides line up with TRBD2. The CDR3 extends over 13 amino acids. After removal of 8 bases from V and 8 bases from J, the junction contained 9 bases not matched to a gene. The germline V gene has CDR1 ENHRY and CDR2 SYGVKD. The CDR3 here is CAIASGTSEKQYF. The CDR3, as DNA: TGTGCCATCGCTAGCGGGACTAGCGAGAAGCAGTACTTC.

This chain uses TRBV25-1 with TRBJ2-5; 8 nucleotides align to TRBD1. The CDR3 is 15 residues long. Germline-derived CDR1 and CDR2 are MGHDK and SYGVNS. J gave up 4 bases and V 6 bases, and 10 bases lay outside the gene matches. This chain's CDR3 is CASSPDRVGTETQYF. The CDR3 nucleotides are TGTGCCAGCAGCCCGGACAGGGTCGGGACAGAGACCCAGTACTTC.

This chain connects TRBV5-1 to TRBJ1-2; D is undetermined. The length of the CDR3 is 15 residues. V dropped 1 base and J dropped 8 bases, with 18 bases sitting between them. The V gene's germline CDR1 is SGHRS and CDR2 YFSETQ. This chain's CDR3 is CASSLPGDGLGGYTF. In nucleotides, the CDR3 is TGCGCCAGCAGCTTGCCCGGGGATGGTTTAGGAGGCTACACCTTC.

The chain couples TRBV12-5 to TRBJ2-2, with D maybe TRBD1 (5 bases). Trimming took 2 bases from V and 0 from J, leaving 13 bases between them. This CDR3 has 17 residues. Germline V gene sequence: CDR1 LGHNT, CDR2 FRNRAP. DNA for the CDR3: TGTGCTAGTGGTTTGTTGCAGGGATCTTCGAACACCGGGGAGCTGTTTTTT. As protein: CASGLLQGSSNTGELFF.